This is a list of T cell receptor beta chains from one sample in a study of T cell changes during pregnancy in multiple sclerosis. Libraries were prepared by immunoSEQ multiplex PCR; TCRdb keeps only in-frame clonotypes and omits some of them. The data show fewer than 70,000 clones, with approximately 90% seen just once and roughly 1.4% held by the top ten. The specimen was peripheral blood, collected in the third trimester of pregnancy. Every receptor here comes from a female donor with multiple sclerosis, enrolled in a pregnancy study. Both conserved end residues are part of each CDR3. D genes are given only for firm matches. Where a row states a size, it is once, few, many or the class of an expanded clone; other rows omit it.

clone_size: NA; d_call: TRBD2; v_call: TRBV28; j_call: TRBJ2-5; cdr3_aa: CASTRGLAYQETQYF; cdr3_nt: TGTGCCAGCACCCGCGGACTAGCGTACCAAGAGACCCAGTACTTC
clone_size: NA; d_call: NA; v_call: TRBV5-4; j_call: TRBJ2-7; cdr3_aa: CASSPFRGSNYEQYF; cdr3_nt: TGTGCCAGCAGCCCCTTTCGCGGGTCGAACTACGAGCAGTACTTC
clone_size: NA; d_call: NA; v_call: TRBV29-1; j_call: TRBJ2-5; cdr3_aa: CSGTTDQETQYF; cdr3_nt: TGCAGCGGAACGACAGACCAAGAGACCCAGTACTTC
clone_size: NA; d_call: TRBD1; v_call: TRBV7-2; j_call: TRBJ2-1; cdr3_aa: CASSNRDRANNEQFF; cdr3_nt: TGTGCCAGCAGCAACCGGGACAGGGCGAACAATGAGCAGTTCTTC
clone_size: NA; d_call: TRBD1; v_call: TRBV5-1; j_call: TRBJ1-5; cdr3_aa: CAIPTAGGGQPQHF; cdr3_nt: TGCGCCATCCCGACCGCAGGGGGAGGACAGCCCCAGCATTTT
clone_size: NA; d_call: NA; v_call: TRBV7-9; j_call: TRBJ1-2; cdr3_aa: CASSLNMGVEYGYTF; cdr3_nt: TGTGCCAGCAGCTTAAATATGGGAGTTGAATATGGCTACACCTTC
clone_size: NA; d_call: TRBD2; v_call: TRBV5-4; j_call: TRBJ2-1; cdr3_aa: CASSLTSGGFNEQFF; cdr3_nt: TGTGCCAGCAGCTTAACTAGCGGGGGCTTCAATGAGCAGTTCTTC
clone_size: NA; d_call: NA; v_call: TRBV27; j_call: TRBJ1-1; cdr3_aa: CASSSFPGFVGTEAFF; cdr3_nt: TGTGCCAGCAGTTCCTTTCCGGGATTTGTAGGCACTGAAGCTTTCTTT
clone_size: NA; d_call: NA; v_call: TRBV19; j_call: TRBJ2-5; cdr3_aa: CASSITGLKTQYF; cdr3_nt: TGTGCCAGTAGTATTACAGGGCTGAAGACCCAGTACTTC
clone_size: few; d_call: TRBD1; v_call: TRBV4-3; j_call: TRBJ1-1; cdr3_aa: CASSQERTGVRAFF; cdr3_nt: TGCGCCAGCAGCCAAGAACGCACAGGGGTTAGAGCTTTCTTT
clone_size: once; d_call: NA; v_call: TRBV10-3; j_call: TRBJ1-3; cdr3_aa: CAIHDSSSGNTIYF; cdr3_nt: TGTGCCATCCATGACTCGAGCTCTGGAAACACCATATATTTT
clone_size: NA; d_call: TRBD1; v_call: TRBV4-1; j_call: TRBJ1-1; cdr3_aa: CASSSPRTGGSEAFF; cdr3_nt: TGCGCCAGCAGCTCCCCTCGGACAGGGGGGTCTGAAGCTTTCTTT
clone_size: NA; d_call: NA; v_call: TRBV5-1; j_call: TRBJ2-5; cdr3_aa: CASSFRGVATQYF; cdr3_nt: TGCGCCAGCAGCTTTCGCGGGGTCGCGACCCAGTACTTC
clone_size: NA; d_call: NA; v_call: TRBV15; j_call: TRBJ1-2; cdr3_aa: CATSRELSATAYGYTF; cdr3_nt: TGTGCCACCAGCAGAGAACTCTCGGCGACAGCCTATGGCTACACCTTC
clone_size: NA; d_call: NA; v_call: TRBV11-3; j_call: TRBJ2-2; cdr3_aa: CASSRWGGAGTGELFF; cdr3_nt: TGTGCCAGCAGCCGGTGGGGGGGCGCGGGCACCGGGGAGCTGTTTTTT
clone_size: NA; d_call: TRBD1; v_call: TRBV2; j_call: TRBJ2-7; cdr3_aa: CASSEAPTGYHEQYF; cdr3_nt: TGTGCCAGCAGTGAAGCGCCGACAGGGTACCACGAGCAGTACTTC
clone_size: NA; d_call: TRBD1; v_call: TRBV6-1; j_call: TRBJ2-7; cdr3_aa: CASRSDQGAVEQYF; cdr3_nt: TGTGCCAGCAGATCAGACCAGGGGGCGGTCGAGCAGTACTTC
clone_size: NA; d_call: NA; v_call: TRBV2; j_call: TRBJ1-6; cdr3_aa: CASSDNPGSLSPLHF; cdr3_nt: TGTGCCAGCAGTGATAACCCAGGCTCCCTTTCACCCCTCCACTTT
clone_size: NA; d_call: TRBD1; v_call: TRBV30; j_call: TRBJ2-1; cdr3_aa: CAWSRPTGTGYNEQFF; cdr3_nt: TGTGCCTGGAGTAGACCTACCGGGACAGGATACAATGAGCAGTTCTTC
clone_size: NA; d_call: NA; v_call: TRBV5-1; j_call: TRBJ1-1; cdr3_aa: CASSWEGGATEAFF; cdr3_nt: TGCGCCAGCAGCTGGGAGGGCGGGGCCACTGAAGCTTTCTTT
clone_size: NA; d_call: NA; v_call: TRBV9; j_call: TRBJ2-1; cdr3_aa: CASSVDKGLGGWNNEQFF; cdr3_nt: TGTGCCAGCAGCGTAGATAAAGGGCTGGGAGGTTGGAACAATGAGCAGTTCTTC
clone_size: NA; d_call: NA; v_call: TRBV7-9; j_call: TRBJ1-5; cdr3_aa: CASSLGGRNQPQHF; cdr3_nt: TGTGCCAGCAGCCTCGGAGGACGCAATCAGCCCCAGCATTTT
clone_size: NA; d_call: TRBD1; v_call: TRBV5-1; j_call: TRBJ1-2; cdr3_aa: CASSQPGQSGYTF; cdr3_nt: TGCGCCAGCAGTCAACCGGGACAGAGTGGCTACACCTTC
clone_size: NA; d_call: NA; v_call: TRBV7-9; j_call: TRBJ2-3; cdr3_aa: CASSLGAGTVATDTQYF; cdr3_nt: TGTGCCAGCAGCTTAGGGGCGGGGACAGTCGCGACAGATACGCAGTATTTT
clone_size: NA; d_call: TRBD2; v_call: TRBV7-2; j_call: TRBJ2-3; cdr3_aa: CASSFSGGEDTQYF; cdr3_nt: TGTGCCAGCAGTTTTAGCGGGGGGGAAGATACGCAGTATTTT
clone_size: NA; d_call: TRBD1; v_call: TRBV7-2; j_call: TRBJ1-6; cdr3_aa: CASSQGQHNSPLHF; cdr3_nt: TGTGCCAGCAGCCAGGGACAGCATAATTCACCCCTCCACTTT
clone_size: NA; d_call: NA; v_call: TRBV7-7; j_call: TRBJ2-5; cdr3_aa: CASSPDWYQETQYF; cdr3_nt: TGTGCTAGCAGTCCCGACTGGTACCAAGAGACCCAGTACTTC
clone_size: NA; d_call: NA; v_call: TRBV4-1; j_call: TRBJ2-1; cdr3_aa: CASSQVEDEQFF; cdr3_nt: TGCGCCAGCAGCCAAGTTGAGGATGAGCAGTTCTTC
clone_size: NA; d_call: TRBD2; v_call: TRBV11-2; j_call: TRBJ2-7; cdr3_aa: CASSLVGGSGFSYEQYF; cdr3_nt: TGTGCCAGCAGCTTAGTCGGCGGTAGCGGGTTTTCCTACGAGCAGTACTTC
clone_size: NA; d_call: NA; v_call: TRBV7-6; j_call: TRBJ2-7; cdr3_aa: CASSLGAAWEAYEQYF; cdr3_nt: TGTGCCAGCAGCTTAGGGGCGGCCTGGGAGGCCTACGAGCAGTACTTC
clone_size: NA; d_call: NA; v_call: TRBV19; j_call: TRBJ1-2; cdr3_aa: CASNRPGLFYGYTF; cdr3_nt: TGTGCCAGTAACCGCCCGGGACTGTTCTATGGCTACACCTTC
clone_size: NA; d_call: TRBD1; v_call: TRBV18; j_call: TRBJ2-7; cdr3_aa: CASSPQIGTGLPYEQYF; cdr3_nt: TGTGCCAGCTCACCACAAATCGGGACAGGGTTGCCCTACGAGCAGTACTTC
clone_size: NA; d_call: NA; v_call: TRBV5-4; j_call: TRBJ1-1; cdr3_aa: CAGSRVGNTEAFF; cdr3_nt: TGTGCCGGGTCCAGGGTTGGGAACACTGAAGCTTTCTTT
clone_size: NA; d_call: NA; v_call: TRBV7-6; j_call: TRBJ1-2; cdr3_aa: CASSYRGNVSGYTF; cdr3_nt: TGTGCCAGCAGCTACCGGGGGAACGTCTCTGGCTACACCTTC
clone_size: once; d_call: NA; v_call: TRBV27; j_call: TRBJ1-5; cdr3_aa: CASSSLWGRQPQHF; cdr3_nt: TGTGCCAGCAGTTCCCTATGGGGGCGGCAGCCCCAGCATTTT
clone_size: once; d_call: TRBD1; v_call: TRBV6-5; j_call: TRBJ1-6; cdr3_aa: CASSMRGQSSPLHF; cdr3_nt: TGTGCCAGCAGTATGAGGGGGCAGTCATCACCCCTCCACTTT
clone_size: NA; d_call: NA; v_call: TRBV6-5; j_call: TRBJ2-7; cdr3_aa: CASSRLGTKYEQYF; cdr3_nt: TGTGCCAGCAGCCGTTTGGGGACAAAATACGAGCAGTACTTC
clone_size: NA; d_call: NA; v_call: TRBV5-1; j_call: TRBJ1-1; cdr3_aa: CASTLSGTVNTEAFF; cdr3_nt: TGCGCCAGCACCCTATCTGGGACTGTGAACACTGAAGCTTTCTTT
clone_size: NA; d_call: TRBD1; v_call: TRBV18; j_call: TRBJ1-3; cdr3_aa: CASSPNRGTIYF; cdr3_nt: TGTGCCAGCTCACCTAACAGGGGCACCATATATTTT
clone_size: NA; d_call: NA; v_call: TRBV28; j_call: TRBJ1-2; cdr3_aa: CASSLGQGYGYTF; cdr3_nt: TGTGCCAGCAGTTTGGGTCAGGGCTATGGCTACACCTTC
clone_size: NA; d_call: TRBD1; v_call: TRBV5-1; j_call: TRBJ2-2; cdr3_aa: CASSPGDRGDTGELFF; cdr3_nt: TGCGCCAGCAGCCCCGGGGACAGGGGGGACACCGGGGAGCTGTTTTTT
clone_size: NA; d_call: NA; v_call: TRBV5-1; j_call: TRBJ1-1; cdr3_aa: CASSLVAAGTEAFF; cdr3_nt: TGCGCCAGCAGCTTGGTTGCGGCGGGCACTGAAGCTTTCTTT
clone_size: NA; d_call: TRBD1; v_call: TRBV18; j_call: TRBJ1-2; cdr3_aa: CASSPPGQGNYGYTF; cdr3_nt: TGTGCCAGCTCACCACCGGGACAGGGGAACTATGGCTACACCTTC
clone_size: NA; d_call: NA; v_call: TRBV11-2; j_call: TRBJ2-5; cdr3_aa: CASSLDRQSGETQYF; cdr3_nt: TGTGCCAGCAGCTTAGATCGCCAGTCGGGGGAGACCCAGTACTTC
clone_size: NA; d_call: NA; v_call: TRBV30; j_call: TRBJ1-3; cdr3_aa: CAWSVQGGGNTIYF; cdr3_nt: TGTGCCTGGAGTGTACAGGGCGGAGGAAACACCATATATTTT
clone_size: NA; d_call: NA; v_call: TRBV6-5; j_call: TRBJ1-1; cdr3_aa: CASSYNREMNTEAFF; cdr3_nt: TGTGCCAGCAGTTATAATAGAGAAATGAACACTGAAGCTTTCTTT
clone_size: NA; d_call: TRBD2; v_call: TRBV2; j_call: TRBJ2-7; cdr3_aa: CASVAGTSYEQYF; cdr3_nt: TGTGCCAGCGTAGCGGGGACTTCCTACGAGCAGTACTTC
clone_size: NA; d_call: TRBD1; v_call: TRBV12-5; j_call: TRBJ2-5; cdr3_aa: CASGLTTRQGRGQETQYF; cdr3_nt: TGTGCTAGTGGTTTGACCACCAGACAGGGTCGGGGCCAAGAGACCCAGTACTTC
clone_size: NA; d_call: NA; v_call: TRBV7-2; j_call: TRBJ2-1; cdr3_aa: CASSLSSEQFF; cdr3_nt: TGTGCCAGCAGCTTAAGCTCTGAGCAGTTCTTC
clone_size: NA; d_call: TRBD1; v_call: TRBV5-1; j_call: TRBJ2-2; cdr3_aa: CASSLQGLELFF; cdr3_nt: TGCGCCAGCAGCTTACAGGGGCTGGAGCTGTTTTTT
clone_size: few; d_call: NA; v_call: TRBV7-8; j_call: TRBJ2-1; cdr3_aa: CASSSPGWRDNEQFF; cdr3_nt: TGTGCCAGCAGCTCCCCGGGCTGGCGGGACAATGAGCAGTTCTTC
clone_size: NA; d_call: NA; v_call: TRBV9; j_call: TRBJ1-4; cdr3_aa: CASSGGGTNEKLFF; cdr3_nt: TGTGCCAGCAGCGGGGGGGGAACTAATGAAAAACTGTTTTTT